The source of this T cell receptor beta chain is a study of shared T cell receptors in the human thymus (dated by TCRdb to the early 2020s). The study in broad terms: The study examined how self-reactive, shared T-cell receptor alpha chains are generated in the human thymus.

The CDR3, cysteine through phenylalanine, is 18 amino acids long. Only the CDR3 region is kept as DNA, spanning 54 bases read in frame from base 1. Clipping removes 1 base from V and 3 bases from J, with 9 as the unmatched junction base count. CDR1 and CDR2 are drawn from the germline V gene: SGHVS, FNYEAQ. The protocol used for the library was the immunoSEQ multiplex PCR assay. TCRdb retrieved this table from immuneACCESS and kept in-frame rearrangements only. Not all clones are present; in checked studies, unresolved V genes account for under half, and no reason is known for the remainder. Present in this sample are fewer than 700,000 clones, roughly 88% of which were seen just once. Approximately 0.011% of the sample is held by the ten biggest clonotypes. As regards this clone: Its antigen remains unidentified. No quality values exist for individual bases; no much larger clone is one base distant.

These same data were also listed under a study on human thymus T cells. As that second study puts it: In Finland, the donors were immunologically healthy infants who were having open corrective cardiac surgery for congenital heart defects. The thymus tissue came from surgical resects taken out during corrective cardiac surgery. V and J gene segment usage appeared biased in both thymic and peripheral blood repertoires. The related research found that thymic TCR repertoires overlapped highly between unrelated individuals. The study characterized TCR alpha and beta repertoires from fewer than ten infant thymus samples and a few related peripheral blood samples. The cohort included about 6 male and two female infants, with donor ages spanning 7 to 244 days. Thymocytes were mechanically released from the tissue and were stored as pellets of roughly 9.5-34 million cells at -70 degrees C. A QIAsymphony instrument was used to extract genomic DNA from frozen cell pellets. The immunoSEQ multiplex PCR assay was used to amplify the TCRB and TCRAD loci from a standardized amount of quality-controlled genomic DNA. The V(D)J region was spanned by amplicons of a length sufficient to cover the CDR3 and to identify V and J genes. Amplicon sequencing was performed on an Illumina platform through the commercial immunoSEQ service. Corrections for primer bias and sequencing errors followed previously described methods, while TCRAD and TCRB definitions were based on the IMGT database. immunoSEQ Analyzer 3.0 and VDJTools were used for repertoire analysis, which covered basic statistics, V/J segment usage, diversity estimates, rarefaction and pairwise overlap. Chao1, ChaoE, Efron-Thisted, Shannon and inverse Simpson indices were used to estimate diversity, which was also estimated on datasets down-sampled to the smallest sample. Repertoire overlap used strict matching of CDR3 nucleotide sequence, V gene and J gene, with Jaccard-based multidimensional scaling clustering. On average, thymus samples gave roughly 800,000 unique TCRB clonotypes, whereas blood samples gave about 92,000.

The V and J segments used are TRBV7-6 and TRBJ2-3; the junction holds 11 bases that match TRBD2. This receptor was obtained from a boy under two years old with a congenital heart defect. Donor details come from another sample of the same person, matched by shared clones. Material for sequencing was thymocytes. The nucleotide sequence reads as follows: TGTGCCAGCAGCTTAGGGACATTAGCGGGAGGGGCGACAGATACGCAGTATTTT. This gives the protein CASSLGTLAGGATDTQYF.